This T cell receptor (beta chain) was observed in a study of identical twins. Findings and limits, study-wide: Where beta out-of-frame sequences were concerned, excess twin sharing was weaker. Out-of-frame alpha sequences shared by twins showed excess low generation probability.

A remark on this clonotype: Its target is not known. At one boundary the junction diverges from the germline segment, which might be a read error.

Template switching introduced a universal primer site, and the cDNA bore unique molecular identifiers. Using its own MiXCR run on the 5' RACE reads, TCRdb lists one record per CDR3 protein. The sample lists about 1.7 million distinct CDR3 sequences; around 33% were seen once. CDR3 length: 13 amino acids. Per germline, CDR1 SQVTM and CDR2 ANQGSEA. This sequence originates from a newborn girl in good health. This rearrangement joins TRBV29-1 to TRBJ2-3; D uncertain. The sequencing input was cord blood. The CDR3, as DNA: TGCGGCGTTGTTCTAGTACATCGGGATACGCAGTATTTT. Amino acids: CGVVLVHRDTQYF.